Listed below are T cell receptor beta chains from one sample, sequenced in a study of blood T cell repertoires in COVID-19. The data were produced by immunoSEQ multiplex PCR, yet TCRdb's version contains in-frame clones alone and is incomplete. The table has 250,000 or so clones, 70% to 90% seen once. Input material: PBMCs or T cells enriched from blood (not recorded which). These receptors came from a man aged 25-40 years who had recovered from COVID-19. The CDR3 runs from the conserved cysteine through the conserved F or W. Fields, in order: D gene, J gene, clone size, V gene, CDR3 DNA, CDR3 protein. A D gene is named only where the DNA matches it firmly. Size is stated for part of the rows, as once, few or many counts, or as a class when the clone is expanded.

D gene: .
J gene: TRBJ1-3
clone size: few
V gene: TRBV6-5
CDR3 DNA: TGTGCCAGCATATTCAGGGTTGGAAACACCATATATTTT
CDR3 protein: CASIFRVGNTIYF

D gene: .
J gene: TRBJ1-2
clone size: .
V gene: TRBV6-5
CDR3 DNA: TGTGCCAGCAGCAAGGACAGTCTACTTAACTATGGCTACACCTTC
CDR3 protein: CASSKDSLLNYGYTF

D gene: .
J gene: TRBJ2-5
clone size: .
V gene: TRBV2
CDR3 DNA: TGTGCCAGCAGTGAGCGGGGGCGAGGGGAGACCCAGTACTTC
CDR3 protein: CASSERGRGETQYF

D gene: TRBD1
J gene: TRBJ2-7
clone size: .
V gene: TRBV5-1
CDR3 DNA: TGCGCCAGCAGCGCGGGACAGGGGGCAGGGCAGTACTTC
CDR3 protein: CASSAGQGAGQYF

D gene: .
J gene: TRBJ2-3
clone size: once
V gene: TRBV6-4
CDR3 DNA: TGTGCCAGCAGTGACAGAAACTCAGATACGCAGTATTTT
CDR3 protein: CASSDRNSDTQYF

D gene: TRBD1
J gene: TRBJ1-5
clone size: once
V gene: TRBV30
CDR3 DNA: TGTGCCTGGAGCAGGGGGGACCAGCCCCAGCATTTT
CDR3 protein: CAWSRGDQPQHF

D gene: TRBD2
J gene: TRBJ2-1
clone size: .
V gene: TRBV28
CDR3 DNA: TGTGCCAGCAGTTTAACCACTAGCGGTTCCTACAATGAGCAGTTCTTC
CDR3 protein: CASSLTTSGSYNEQFF

D gene: .
J gene: TRBJ1-2
clone size: .
V gene: TRBV2
CDR3 DNA: TGTGCCAGCGGGCTTGACTATGGCTACACCTTC
CDR3 protein: CASGLDYGYTF

D gene: .
J gene: TRBJ1-2
clone size: .
V gene: TRBV6-5
CDR3 DNA: TGTGCCAGCATTAGTAGCTATGGCTACACCTTC
CDR3 protein: CASISSYGYTF

D gene: .
J gene: TRBJ2-3
clone size: .
V gene: TRBV27
CDR3 DNA: TGTGCCAGCAGTTTATATTGGTCGAGAGATACGCAGTATTTT
CDR3 protein: CASSLYWSRDTQYF

D gene: .
J gene: TRBJ1-5
clone size: .
V gene: TRBV7-2
CDR3 DNA: TGTGCCAGCAGCTTAGTAGGGGATGGCAATCAGCCCCAGCATTTT
CDR3 protein: CASSLVGDGNQPQHF

D gene: .
J gene: TRBJ1-2
clone size: .
V gene: TRBV18
CDR3 DNA: TGTGCCAGCTCACCCGAGGCGGCTGAACATGGCTACACCTTC
CDR3 protein: CASSPEAAEHGYTF

D gene: .
J gene: TRBJ2-2
clone size: .
V gene: TRBV27
CDR3 DNA: TGTGCCAGCAGTGCGGACGGGGTCTACACCGGGGAGCTGTTTTTT
CDR3 protein: CASSADGVYTGELFF

D gene: .
J gene: TRBJ1-5
clone size: once
V gene: TRBV18
CDR3 DNA: TGTGCCAGCTCACCTGAGAGGGATCAGCCCCAGCATTTT
CDR3 protein: CASSPERDQPQHF

D gene: .
J gene: TRBJ2-1
clone size: .
V gene: TRBV7-2
CDR3 DNA: TGTGCCAGCAGCTTAGATCAGGGTATCGGTGAGCAGTTCTTC
CDR3 protein: CASSLDQGIGEQFF

D gene: TRBD2
J gene: TRBJ2-3
clone size: .
V gene: TRBV27
CDR3 DNA: TGTGCCAGCAGTTTCGTCGGAGCGGGAGGGGGTACGCAGTATTTT
CDR3 protein: CASSFVGAGGGTQYF

D gene: .
J gene: TRBJ2-1
clone size: .
V gene: TRBV7-5
CDR3 DNA: TGTGCCAGAAGCGGGGACTTGAGGCAGTTCTTC
CDR3 protein: CARSGDLRQFF

D gene: .
J gene: TRBJ1-1
clone size: .
V gene: TRBV11-2
CDR3 DNA: TGTGCCAGCAGCTTAGCGAGGGTTGCCGGTAACACTGAAGCTTTCTTT
CDR3 protein: CASSLARVAGNTEAFF

D gene: .
J gene: TRBJ1-1
clone size: once
V gene: TRBV7-9
CDR3 DNA: TGTGCCAGCAGCCCCGACACTGAAGCTTTCTTT
CDR3 protein: CASSPDTEAFF

D gene: .
J gene: TRBJ2-2
clone size: .
V gene: TRBV27
CDR3 DNA: TGTGCCAGCAGTTCCCCCCTCGCAGGGGCCGGGGAGCTGTTTTTT
CDR3 protein: CASSSPLAGAGELFF

D gene: .
J gene: TRBJ1-2
clone size: .
V gene: TRBV5-4
CDR3 DNA: TGTGCCAGCAGCATAACAGGAACCTATGGCTACACCTTC
CDR3 protein: CASSITGTYGYTF

D gene: .
J gene: TRBJ1-2
clone size: .
V gene: TRBV3-1/TRBV3-2
CDR3 DNA: TGTGCCAGCAGCCAAGTCTCTAGGGGGGGTGGCTATGGCTACACCTTC
CDR3 protein: CASSQVSRGGGYGYTF

D gene: .
J gene: TRBJ1-4
clone size: .
V gene: TRBV6-2/TRBV6-3
CDR3 DNA: TGTGCCAGCAGTTACTCGCCGATTCGAGGAGGAGCAACTAATGAAAAACTGTTTTTT
CDR3 protein: CASSYSPIRGGATNEKLFF

D gene: .
J gene: TRBJ1-2
clone size: .
V gene: TRBV29-1
CDR3 DNA: TGCAGCGTTGAAGGTTATAACTATGGCTACACCTTC
CDR3 protein: CSVEGYNYGYTF

D gene: TRBD2
J gene: TRBJ2-1
clone size: once
V gene: TRBV7-9
CDR3 DNA: TGTGCCAGCAGTTTTCAAGCGGGACCCTCCTACAATGAGCAGTTCTTC
CDR3 protein: CASSFQAGPSYNEQFF

D gene: .
J gene: TRBJ2-7
clone size: once
V gene: TRBV10-3
CDR3 DNA: TGTGCCATCAAAAGGGACATCCCCTACGAGCAGTACTTC
CDR3 protein: CAIKRDIPYEQYF

D gene: .
J gene: TRBJ1-6
clone size: once
V gene: TRBV18
CDR3 DNA: TGTGCCAGCTCACTTCGGAACCGGGATTCACCCCTCCACTTT
CDR3 protein: CASSLRNRDSPLHF

D gene: .
J gene: TRBJ1-1
clone size: .
V gene: TRBV27
CDR3 DNA: TGTGCCAGCAGTTTAGGTTTTCCCTATAACACTGAAGCTTTCTTT
CDR3 protein: CASSLGFPYNTEAFF

D gene: .
J gene: TRBJ1-6
clone size: .
V gene: TRBV2
CDR3 DNA: TGTGCCAGCAGTCAGGGGAAAGGGCCCCTCCACTTT
CDR3 protein: CASSQGKGPLHF

D gene: .
J gene: TRBJ1-1
clone size: .
V gene: TRBV27
CDR3 DNA: TGTGCTCTACCAGAAGCTTTCTTT
CDR3 protein: CALPEAFF

D gene: TRBD1
J gene: TRBJ1-5
clone size: .
V gene: TRBV10-3
CDR3 DNA: TGTGCCATCAGGGGACAGGGGGCCTGGCAGCCCCAGCATTTT
CDR3 protein: CAIRGQGAWQPQHF

D gene: TRBD2
J gene: TRBJ2-3
clone size: few
V gene: TRBV6-5
CDR3 DNA: TGTGCCAGCAGTACGACTAGCGTAGATACGCAGTATTTT
CDR3 protein: CASSTTSVDTQYF

D gene: TRBD1
J gene: TRBJ1-2
clone size: .
V gene: TRBV9
CDR3 DNA: TGTGCCAGCAGCGGAGCTGGGACAGGCGGGGACTATGGCTACACCTTC
CDR3 protein: CASSGAGTGGDYGYTF

D gene: TRBD2
J gene: TRBJ2-7
clone size: .
V gene: TRBV6-5
CDR3 DNA: TGTGCCAGCAGTAGACTAGCGGGAGATCTTCTGTACTTC
CDR3 protein: CASSRLAGDLLYF

D gene: TRBD2
J gene: TRBJ2-1
clone size: .
V gene: TRBV24-1
CDR3 DNA: TGTGCCACCAGTGATTCACTAGCGGGAGGCATTGAGCAGTTCTTC
CDR3 protein: CATSDSLAGGIEQFF

D gene: .
J gene: TRBJ2-7
clone size: .
V gene: TRBV6-5
CDR3 DNA: TGTGCCAGCAGTTACTCTTCCGGACAACCCTACGAGCAGTACTTC
CDR3 protein: CASSYSSGQPYEQYF

D gene: TRBD1
J gene: TRBJ1-3
clone size: .
V gene: TRBV5-1
CDR3 DNA: TGCGCCAGCAGCCGGGACAGGCCTGGAAACACCATATATTTT
CDR3 protein: CASSRDRPGNTIYF

D gene: .
J gene: TRBJ1-2
clone size: .
V gene: TRBV5-8
CDR3 DNA: TGTGCCAGCACCCTGAGGGGCACACAGGGCTCCTATGGCTACACCTTC
CDR3 protein: CASTLRGTQGSYGYTF

D gene: TRBD2
J gene: TRBJ2-3
clone size: .
V gene: TRBV10-3
CDR3 DNA: TGTGCCGCATCCAGGGAGGGGTTCCCAGATACGCAGTATTTT
CDR3 protein: CAASREGFPDTQYF

D gene: .
J gene: TRBJ1-3
clone size: .
V gene: TRBV19
CDR3 DNA: TGTGCCAGTAGTATCACCCGGGGGAATGGAAACACCATATATTTT
CDR3 protein: CASSITRGNGNTIYF

D gene: TRBD1
J gene: TRBJ2-7
clone size: .
V gene: TRBV5-5
CDR3 DNA: TGTGCCAGCAGCTTGGAGGGCAGGGGGTTGGCCTACGAGCAGTACTTC
CDR3 protein: CASSLEGRGLAYEQYF

D gene: TRBD2
J gene: TRBJ2-2
clone size: once
V gene: TRBV9
CDR3 DNA: TGTGCCAGCAGCGTAGTCCCATCAACTAGCGGGGTCGGGGAGCTGTTTTTT
CDR3 protein: CASSVVPSTSGVGELFF

D gene: .
J gene: TRBJ2-2
clone size: .
V gene: TRBV6-2/TRBV6-3
CDR3 DNA: TGTGCCAGCACCCCCCCGGGGACCGGGGAGCTGTTTTTT
CDR3 protein: CASTPPGTGELFF

D gene: .
J gene: TRBJ2-7
clone size: .
V gene: TRBV29-1
CDR3 DNA: TGCAGCGTTTCCAGGACCTACGAGCAGTACTTC
CDR3 protein: CSVSRTYEQYF

D gene: .
J gene: TRBJ2-2
clone size: .
V gene: TRBV5-1
CDR3 DNA: TGCGCCAGCAGTTTCCCAGGCACCGGGGAGCTGTTTTTT
CDR3 protein: CASSFPGTGELFF

D gene: .
J gene: TRBJ1-2
clone size: .
V gene: TRBV29-1
CDR3 DNA: TGCAGCGTTGGGGCCGCAGAACGTGGCTACACCTTC
CDR3 protein: CSVGAAERGYTF

D gene: .
J gene: TRBJ2-7
clone size: .
V gene: TRBV30
CDR3 DNA: TGTGCCTGGAGTAACTTGGGCCCGAGTGGCGAGCAGTACTTC
CDR3 protein: CAWSNLGPSGEQYF

D gene: .
J gene: TRBJ1-3
clone size: .
V gene: TRBV7-2
CDR3 DNA: TGTGCCAGCAGCTTATATTCAGAAAGTCTCTCTGGAAACACCATATATTTT
CDR3 protein: CASSLYSESLSGNTIYF

D gene: .
J gene: TRBJ2-2
clone size: .
V gene: TRBV6-5
CDR3 DNA: TGTGCCAGCAGTTACTCGTCTACAGGGAACACCGGGGAGCTGTTTTTT
CDR3 protein: CASSYSSTGNTGELFF

D gene: .
J gene: TRBJ1-1
clone size: .
V gene: TRBV9
CDR3 DNA: TGTGCCAGCAGCGTAGACAGACTGAACACTGAAGCTTTCTTT
CDR3 protein: CASSVDRLNTEAFF

D gene: .
J gene: TRBJ1-1
clone size: .
V gene: TRBV19
CDR3 DNA: TGTGCCAGTAGTATCGGGGGGATGAACACTGAAGCTTTCTTT
CDR3 protein: CASSIGGMNTEAFF

D gene: .
J gene: TRBJ1-3
clone size: .
V gene: TRBV6-2/TRBV6-3
CDR3 DNA: TGTGCCAGCAGTTACTCATCCACAATCTCTGGAAACACCATATATTTT
CDR3 protein: CASSYSSTISGNTIYF

D gene: .
J gene: TRBJ2-7
clone size: once
V gene: TRBV25-1
CDR3 DNA: TGTGCCAGCAGTGAATCGCCGACAGGACCAAGCTCCTACGAGCAGTACTTC
CDR3 protein: CASSESPTGPSSYEQYF

D gene: .
J gene: TRBJ2-7
clone size: .
V gene: TRBV7-9
CDR3 DNA: TGTGCCAGCGACAGAGCCGGGACACACTACGAGCAGTACTTC
CDR3 protein: CASDRAGTHYEQYF

D gene: .
J gene: TRBJ1-5
clone size: .
V gene: TRBV5-1
CDR3 DNA: TGCGCCAGCAGCTTGTTCGGGGGTTGGGGAAGTCAGCATTTT
CDR3 protein: CASSLFGGWGSQHF

D gene: .
J gene: TRBJ1-3
clone size: .
V gene: TRBV9
CDR3 DNA: TGTGCCAGCAGCCCCGGGGGGAGGCTGGAAGGAAACACCATATATTTT
CDR3 protein: CASSPGGRLEGNTIYF

D gene: .
J gene: TRBJ1-2
clone size: .
V gene: TRBV27
CDR3 DNA: TGTACCAGCAGTAAATTCCAGTCAGCTAACTATGGCTACACCTTC
CDR3 protein: CTSSKFQSANYGYTF